This TCR beta chain was recorded in a study of regulatory T cells in long-lasting Graves disease. CDR3 regions were amplified by Arm-PCR using iRepertoire HTBI primers to build TCR beta libraries. TCRdb itself ran the multiplex PCR reads through MiXCR, one entry per CDR3 protein. This table has fewer than 650,000 distinct CDR3 sequences, roughly 16% appearing once. The time point: newly diagnosed GD, antithyroid drugs for less than 3 months. RNA from PBMCs was the source of the TCR library. This clonotype showed up many times. Germline loops: CDR1 SGHRS, CDR2 YFSETQ. Trimming shortened V by 3 bases and J by 7 bases, and 16 bases separated the two germline ends. This CDR3 spans 15 amino acids. The same sample was also studied in work on T cells in Graves' hyperthyroidism and ophthalmopathy. That study reports: Researchers barred patients who had uncontrolled infection, other autoimmune disease, pregnancy or lactation. Diagnoses were established using clinical symptoms, serum thyroxine and TRAb, thyroid ultrasound and orbital computed tomography.

The sample was peripheral blood mononuclear cells (PBMCs), taken at new diagnosis, from a patient treated with antithyroid drugs. The source is a man aged 18 to 29 with Graves disease. The V and J genes are TRBV5-1 and TRBJ2-2; D possibly uses TRBD1 or TRBD2 (5 bases each). This chain's CDR3 is CASSWDPKGVGELFF. CDR3 DNA: TGCGCCAGCAGCTGGGACCCAAAGGGTGTCGGGGAGCTGTTTTTT.